This T cell receptor beta chain is from a study of early T cells in non-severe SARS-CoV-2 infection. The wider study: Sequenced material consisted of bulk RNA (from unsorted whole blood), and chains were unpaired. The study, taken as a whole, reports: Missing private and CD4 specificities, VDJdb matching favored anti-spike CD8 responses.

CDR3 length: 16 residues. Trimming removed 6 bases from V and 5 bases from J, with 17 bases in between. Germline V CDR1 and CDR2: MNHEY, SVGAGI. Each single cDNA molecule received a unique molecular identifier. TCRdb recomputed calls from the 5' RACE reads with MiXCR, one row per CDR3 protein. Among approximately 22,000 distinct CDR3 sequences listed, over 4% were seen once. Note on this clonotype: Its antigen is undetermined.

The TCR was taken from an adult who was a healthcare worker with PCR-confirmed SARS-CoV-2 infection or an uninfected control (not recorded which). This chain links TRBV6-5 with TRBJ1-6; no firm D call. The sequenced material came from whole blood. The CDR3 DNA reads TGTGCCAGCAGCCCCAACCTCGCGATACATAATTCACCCCTCCACTTT. Translated, it gives CASSPNLAIHNSPLHF.